The entry below describes one T cell receptor (beta chain). Sequencing was performed with immunoSEQ multiplex PCR; in TCRdb, only in-frame clones are kept and a portion is missing. The sample holds under 150,000 clones, over 90% seen once. The data were obtained in a study of control samples from healthy donors and cancer patients. Sequenced input: blood. This clonotype was obtained from a man aged 25 to 40 in good health.

The CDR3: CASISGANTGELFF. The CDR3, as DNA: TGCGCCAGCATATCGGGGGCGAACACCGGGGAGCTGTTTTTT. The rearrangement joins TRBV5-1 to TRBJ2-2; possibly TRBD2 for D (6 bases). The CDR3 is 14 residues long. V gave up 6 bases and J gave up 0 bases, with 9 bases separating them. Germline CDR1 and CDR2: SGHRS and YFSETQ.